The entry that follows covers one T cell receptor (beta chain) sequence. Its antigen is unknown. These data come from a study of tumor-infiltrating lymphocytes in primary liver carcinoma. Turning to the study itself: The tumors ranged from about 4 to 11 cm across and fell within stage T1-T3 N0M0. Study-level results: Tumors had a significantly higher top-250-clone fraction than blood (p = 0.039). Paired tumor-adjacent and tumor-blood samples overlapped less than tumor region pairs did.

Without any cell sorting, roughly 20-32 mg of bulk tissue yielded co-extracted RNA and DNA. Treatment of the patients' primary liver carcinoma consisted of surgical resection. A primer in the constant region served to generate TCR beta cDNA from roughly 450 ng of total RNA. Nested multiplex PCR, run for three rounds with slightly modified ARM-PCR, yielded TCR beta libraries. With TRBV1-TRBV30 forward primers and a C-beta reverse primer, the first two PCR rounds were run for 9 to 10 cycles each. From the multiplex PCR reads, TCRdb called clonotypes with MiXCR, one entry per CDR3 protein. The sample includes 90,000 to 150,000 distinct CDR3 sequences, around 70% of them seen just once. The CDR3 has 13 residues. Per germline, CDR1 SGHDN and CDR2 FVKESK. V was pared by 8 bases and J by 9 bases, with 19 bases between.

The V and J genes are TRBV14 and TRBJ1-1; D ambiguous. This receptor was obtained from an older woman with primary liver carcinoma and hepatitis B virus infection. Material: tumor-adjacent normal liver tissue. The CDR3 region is CASPGRANTQAFF. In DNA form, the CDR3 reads TGTGCCAGCCCTGGACGGGCGAACACCCAAGCTTTCTTT. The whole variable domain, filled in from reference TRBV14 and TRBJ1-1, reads EAGVTQFPSHSVIEKGQTVTLRCDPISGHDNLYWYRRVMGKEIKFLLHFVKESKQDESGMPNNRFLAERTGGTYSTLKVQPAELEDSGVYFCASPGRANTQAFFGQGTRLTVV.